The clone carrying this T cell receptor (beta chain) was found a few times. Antigen unknown. These data are taken from a study of T cells in Graves' hyperthyroidism and ophthalmopathy. As for the study in general: Peripheral blood specimens were obtained at initial diagnosis, prior to any treatment.

RNA transcripts served as the template for amplifying TCR beta CDR3 regions. Using the HTBI primer set, a first-round RT-PCR was run on the TCR CDR3. Via MiXCR, TCRdb re-called the multiplex PCR reads, giving one row per CDR3 protein. Here the sample spans hundreds of thousands of distinct CDR3 sequences, more than 15% being singletons. Study-wide findings and caveats: Blood shared most expanded thyroid clonotypes above 0.001. Ophthalmopathy onset followed model prediction by a median about six months.

Lactation, pregnancy, other autoimmune disease or uncontrolled infection excluded patients. Germline V gene lookup returns CDR1 MDHEN and CDR2 SYDVKM. CDR3 length: 16 residues. Trimming left V 7 bases short and J 3 bases short, with 18 bases between. The TCR was taken from a woman aged 18-30 years with Graves' hyperthyroidism that later progressed to Graves' ophthalmopathy. The chain uses TRBV28 and TRBJ2-2, with D tentatively TRBD1 (7 bases). Specimen: blood. The CDR3 DNA reads TGTGCCAGCACCTTCCCTCCAGGGGGGTACACCGGGGAGCTGTTTTTT. Protein sequence: CASTFPPGGYTGELFF.